This is a list of T cell receptor beta chains from one sample in a study of blood T cell repertoires in COVID-19. Assay: immunoSEQ multiplex PCR; the TCRdb copy retains only in-frame clones and omits some. The data hold approximately 82,000 clones, with around four fifths observed a single time. Source material: peripheral blood. The receptors derive from a woman aged 55-70 years with acute or convalescent COVID-19. Each CDR3 is given with its conserved first and last residue. A D gene is named only where the DNA matches it firmly. Only part of the rows carry a size: once, few, many, or a class if the clone is expanded.

V: TRBV4-2; size: -; D: TRBD1; J: TRBJ1-4; DNA: TGTGCCAGCGGCGGACAGGGGGGAGAAAAACTGTTTTTT; CDR3: CASGGQGGEKLFF
V: TRBV19; size: -; D: TRBD1; J: TRBJ1-4; DNA: TGTGCCAGTAGTATAGGACAGGGAGAAAAACTGTTTTTT; CDR3: CASSIGQGEKLFF
V: TRBV10-2; size: -; D: TRBD2; J: TRBJ2-1; DNA: TGCGCCAGCAGTGAGCTGAGCGGGGGGATTTTCAATGAGCAGTTCTTC; CDR3: CASSELSGGIFNEQFF
V: TRBV10-3; size: -; D: TRBD1; J: TRBJ1-1; DNA: TGTGCCATCAGGACAGGGGACACTGAAGCTTTCTTT; CDR3: CAIRTGDTEAFF
V: TRBV24-1; size: -; D: -; J: TRBJ2-5; DNA: TGTGCCAGTTCCAGGGGCCAAGAGACCCAGTACTTC; CDR3: CASSRGQETQYF
V: TRBV6-5; size: -; D: -; J: TRBJ1-2; DNA: TGTGCCAGCAAAGTCAGGGAGGGTGGCTACACCTTC; CDR3: CASKVREGGYTF
V: TRBV11-2; size: -; D: -; J: TRBJ2-7; DNA: TGTGCCAGCAGCTCATATCCGACTAAGGTCGGCGAGCAGTACTTC; CDR3: CASSSYPTKVGEQYF
V: TRBV9; size: -; D: TRBD1; J: TRBJ1-2; DNA: TGTGCCAGCAGCGACCGGGCCCAGGGGGATGGCTACACCTTC; CDR3: CASSDRAQGDGYTF
V: TRBV5-1; size: few; D: -; J: TRBJ2-3; DNA: TGCGCCAGCAGCTTGTACCAGGGTGCAGATACGCAGTATTTT; CDR3: CASSLYQGADTQYF
V: TRBV6-5; size: -; D: TRBD1; J: TRBJ1-1; DNA: TGTGCCAGCAGACAGGGGGCTCGGACTGAAGCTTTCTTT; CDR3: CASRQGARTEAFF
V: TRBV6-5; size: -; D: TRBD1; J: TRBJ1-5; DNA: TGTGCCAGCAGCCAAACAGGGGAGGTAGGGCAGCCCCAGCATTTT; CDR3: CASSQTGEVGQPQHF
V: TRBV5-4; size: -; D: TRBD2; J: TRBJ2-2; DNA: TGTGCCAGCAGCTTGGCTAGCGGGGTTAACACCGGGGAGCTGTTTTTT; CDR3: CASSLASGVNTGELFF
V: TRBV7-9; size: -; D: -; J: TRBJ1-1; DNA: TGTGCCAGCAGCTTAGATGGGGGGAATGAAGCTTTCTTT; CDR3: CASSLDGGNEAFF
V: TRBV4-3; size: -; D: -; J: TRBJ1-2; DNA: TGCGCCAGCAGCCAAGATCCCGCCGTGGGGGGCTATGGCTACACCTTC; CDR3: CASSQDPAVGGYGYTF
V: TRBV30; size: -; D: TRBD1; J: TRBJ1-1; DNA: TGTGCCTGGAGTAGGGCAGGGGGAGCTTTCTTT; CDR3: CAWSRAGGAFF
V: TRBV11-3; size: -; D: -; J: TRBJ2-1; DNA: TGTGCCAGCAACAGGGAGGGAGGAGATGAGCAGTTCTTC; CDR3: CASNREGGDEQFF
V: TRBV19; size: few; D: TRBD1; J: TRBJ1-2; DNA: TGTGCCAGTAGTATAGAGACAGGGGAGGGCGGCTACACCTTC; CDR3: CASSIETGEGGYTF
V: TRBV24-1; size: -; D: -; J: TRBJ2-2; DNA: TGTGCCACCAGTGATCCAGGGGCTGGCGACACCGGGGAGCTGTTTTTT; CDR3: CATSDPGAGDTGELFF
V: TRBV27; size: few; D: -; J: TRBJ1-4; DNA: TGTGCCAGCAGTTCACTATGGACGGGGGGGCAGTCGTTTAATGAAAAACTGTTTTTT; CDR3: CASSSLWTGGQSFNEKLFF
V: TRBV4-2; size: -; D: TRBD2; J: TRBJ2-1; DNA: TGTGCCAGCAGCCAAGAACTAGCGGTCTACAATGAGCAGTTCTTC; CDR3: CASSQELAVYNEQFF
V: TRBV12-3/TRBV12-4; size: -; D: -; J: TRBJ1-2; DNA: TGTGCCAGCAGCCCCGGAGCCAACTATGGCTACACCTTC; CDR3: CASSPGANYGYTF
V: TRBV10-1; size: -; D: -; J: TRBJ2-7; DNA: TGCGCCAGCAGTGAGGCGGGACAGAGAAGTTACGAGCAGTACTTC; CDR3: CASSEAGQRSYEQYF
V: TRBV7-7; size: -; D: TRBD1; J: TRBJ2-1; DNA: TGTGCTAGCAGCTTAGGGACAGGGGGCAATGAGCAATTCTTC; CDR3: CASSLGTGGNEQFF
V: TRBV27; size: -; D: -; J: TRBJ1-4; DNA: TGTGCCAGCAGTTTACAGGGGTGGGGTGAAAAACTGTTTTTT; CDR3: CASSLQGWGEKLFF
V: TRBV29-1; size: -; D: -; J: TRBJ2-7; DNA: TGCAGCGTGGGGTCGGGGGGCCCTGCCTACGAGCAGTACTTC; CDR3: CSVGSGGPAYEQYF
V: TRBV5-8; size: -; D: TRBD1; J: TRBJ2-7; DNA: TGTGCCAGCAGTCTCACCCGGACAGGAAGACCCTACGAGCAGTACTTC; CDR3: CASSLTRTGRPYEQYF
V: TRBV6-5; size: few; D: -; J: TRBJ1-2; DNA: TGTGCCAGCAGTCCAGACAGGTTCTATGGCTACACCTTC; CDR3: CASSPDRFYGYTF
V: TRBV5-4; size: -; D: -; J: TRBJ2-2; DNA: TGTGCCAGCAGTTTGGGGGCAGGGTCGAACACCGGGGAGCTGTTTTTT; CDR3: CASSLGAGSNTGELFF
V: TRBV18; size: -; D: TRBD2; J: TRBJ2-1; DNA: TGTGCCAGCTCAACGCGCCCAGGGACTAGCGGGGGGGCACGGGGTGAGCAGTTCTTC; CDR3: CASSTRPGTSGGARGEQFF
V: TRBV6-2/TRBV6-3; size: -; D: TRBD2; J: TRBJ2-1; DNA: TGTGCCAGCAGTTACTCCCTAGCGGGCTACAATGAGCAGTTCTTC; CDR3: CASSYSLAGYNEQFF
V: TRBV5-1; size: few; D: -; J: TRBJ1-1; DNA: TGCGCCAGCAGCTCCGGGACTCGGACTGAAGCTTTCTTT; CDR3: CASSSGTRTEAFF
V: TRBV6-5; size: -; D: TRBD1; J: TRBJ1-1; DNA: TGTGCCAGCAGTTTGGACAGGGGGTTGAGCAACACTGAAGCTTTCTTT; CDR3: CASSLDRGLSNTEAFF
V: TRBV11-3; size: few; D: -; J: TRBJ1-6; DNA: TGTGCCAGCAGCCTCTCAGGCTTAAATTCACCCCTCCACTTT; CDR3: CASSLSGLNSPLHF
V: TRBV5-8; size: -; D: TRBD1; J: TRBJ1-2; DNA: TGTGCCAGCAGCCCGACAGGGGTGGTTGGCTACACCTTC; CDR3: CASSPTGVVGYTF
V: TRBV28; size: -; D: TRBD1; J: TRBJ2-7; DNA: TGTGCCAGCAGGTGCTCGGGACAGGGGAACTGCTACGAGCAGTACTTC; CDR3: CASRCSGQGNCYEQYF
V: TRBV19; size: -; D: -; J: TRBJ1-4; DNA: TGTGCCAGTAGTACCCAACGGAACGGCGGAAAACTGTTTTTT; CDR3: CASSTQRNGGKLFF
V: TRBV6-5; size: -; D: -; J: TRBJ1-1; DNA: TGTGCCAGCAGCTTACAGGGACATGAAGCTTTCTTT; CDR3: CASSLQGHEAFF
V: TRBV5-1; size: -; D: TRBD1; J: TRBJ1-2; DNA: TGCGCCAGCAGCTTGGGCCAGACAGGGGGCGATGGCTACACCTTC; CDR3: CASSLGQTGGDGYTF
V: TRBV7-2; size: few; D: TRBD1; J: TRBJ1-2; DNA: TGTGCCAGCAGCTTAGTACAGGGGACCTACTATGGCTACACCTTC; CDR3: CASSLVQGTYYGYTF
V: TRBV6-1; size: -; D: -; J: TRBJ1-4; DNA: TGTGCCAGCAGTGAAGGGAGCCAAACTAATGAAAAACTGTTTTTT; CDR3: CASSEGSQTNEKLFF
V: TRBV6-5; size: -; D: TRBD2; J: TRBJ2-7; DNA: TGTGCCAGCAGCCTAGCGGGGGGGGAGCAGTACTTC; CDR3: CASSLAGGEQYF
V: TRBV9; size: -; D: TRBD1; J: TRBJ1-2; DNA: TGTGCCAGCAGCTTAGGACAGGGCTCTAGCTATGGCTACACCTTC; CDR3: CASSLGQGSSYGYTF
V: TRBV28; size: -; D: -; J: TRBJ1-1; DNA: TGTGCCAGCAGTCTCCAGGGGCTCAGGGCTTTCTTT; CDR3: CASSLQGLRAFF
V: TRBV7-9; size: -; D: TRBD2; J: TRBJ2-7; DNA: TGTGCCAGCAGCTCTAGCGGGCATTACGAGCAGTACTTC; CDR3: CASSSSGHYEQYF
V: TRBV7-9; size: -; D: TRBD2; J: TRBJ2-5; DNA: TGTGCCAGCAGCCCGGGGACTAGCGGGATAAAGACCCAGTACTTC; CDR3: CASSPGTSGIKTQYF